This T cell receptor (beta chain) was recorded in a study of patients and donors after allogeneic stem cell transplantation. Between the trimmed V and J ends, which lost 0 bases and 0 bases, there was a span of 11 bases. The CDR3 runs to 16 residues. The germline V gene encodes CDR1 MNHEY and CDR2 SMNVEV (reference sequence). TCRdb itself ran the RT-PCR reads through MiXCR, one entry per CDR3 protein. The repertoire includes over 400,000 distinct CDR3 sequences, more than 15% of them detected once, and over 6% sits in the top ten. Sequencing was performed on blood, either unsorted or a sorted T cell fraction (not recorded which). The receptor was isolated from a human donor who was either an allogeneic HSCT recipient or a stem cell or donor lymphocyte infusion donor (not recorded which). It is not recorded whose cells these are; they may come from a transplant donor. The rearrangement joins TRBV27 to TRBJ1-2; D unclear. The CDR3 loop is CASSLSGNGANYGYTF. The CDR3, as DNA: TGTGCCAGCAGTTTATCGGGTAACGGAGCTAACTATGGCTACACCTTC.